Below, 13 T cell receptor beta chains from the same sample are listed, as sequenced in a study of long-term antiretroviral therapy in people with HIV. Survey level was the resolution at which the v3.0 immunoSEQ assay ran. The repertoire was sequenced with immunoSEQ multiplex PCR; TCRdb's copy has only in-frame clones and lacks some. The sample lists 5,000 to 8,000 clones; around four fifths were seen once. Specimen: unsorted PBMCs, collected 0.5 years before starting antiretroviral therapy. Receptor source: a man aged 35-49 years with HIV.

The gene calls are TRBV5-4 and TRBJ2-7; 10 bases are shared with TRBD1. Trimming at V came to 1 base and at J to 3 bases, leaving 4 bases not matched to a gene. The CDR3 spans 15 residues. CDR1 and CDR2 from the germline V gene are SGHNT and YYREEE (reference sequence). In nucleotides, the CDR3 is TGTGCCAGCAGCTTGCCTAGGACAGGGGGCTACGAGCAGTACTTC. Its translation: CASSLPRTGGYEQYF.

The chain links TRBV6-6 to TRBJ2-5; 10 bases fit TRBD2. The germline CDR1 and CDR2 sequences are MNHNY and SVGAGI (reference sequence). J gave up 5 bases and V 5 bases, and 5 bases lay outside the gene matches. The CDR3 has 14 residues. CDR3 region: CASSTGLAEETQYF. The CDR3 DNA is TGTGCCAGCAGTACAGGACTAGCGGAGGAGACCCAGTACTTC.

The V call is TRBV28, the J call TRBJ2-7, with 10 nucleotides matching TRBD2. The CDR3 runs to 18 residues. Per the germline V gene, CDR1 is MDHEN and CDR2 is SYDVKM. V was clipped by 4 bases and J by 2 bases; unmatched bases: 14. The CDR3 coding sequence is TGTGCCAGCAGTTCCCCATACCTAACTAGCGGGGCCACCTACGAGCAGTACTTC. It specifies CASSSPYLTSGATYEQYF.

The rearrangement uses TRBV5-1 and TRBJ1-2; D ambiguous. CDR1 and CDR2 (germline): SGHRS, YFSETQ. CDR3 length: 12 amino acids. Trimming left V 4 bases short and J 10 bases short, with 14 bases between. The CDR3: CASSADLQLYTF. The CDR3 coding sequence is TGCGCCAGCAGCGCGGACCTCCAACTCTACACCTTC.

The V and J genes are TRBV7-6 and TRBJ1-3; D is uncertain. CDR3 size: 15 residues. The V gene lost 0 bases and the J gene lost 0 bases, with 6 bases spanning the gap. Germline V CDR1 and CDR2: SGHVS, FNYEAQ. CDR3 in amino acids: CASSLAPASGNTIYF. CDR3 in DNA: TGTGCCAGCAGCTTAGCGCCAGCCTCTGGAAACACCATATATTTT.

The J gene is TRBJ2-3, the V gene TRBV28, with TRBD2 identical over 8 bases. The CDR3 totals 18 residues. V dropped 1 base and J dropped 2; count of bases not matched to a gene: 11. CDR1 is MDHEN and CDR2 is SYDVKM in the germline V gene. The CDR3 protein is CASSLFPSYSGDTDTQYF. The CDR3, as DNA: TGTGCCAGCAGTTTATTCCCAAGTTATAGCGGGGACACAGATACGCAGTATTTT.

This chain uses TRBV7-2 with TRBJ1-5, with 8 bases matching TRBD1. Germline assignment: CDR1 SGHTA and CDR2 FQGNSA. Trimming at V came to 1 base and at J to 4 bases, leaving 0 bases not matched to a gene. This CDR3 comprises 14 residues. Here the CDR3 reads CASSLDRGNQPQHF. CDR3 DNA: TGTGCCAGCAGCTTAGACAGGGGGAATCAGCCCCAGCATTTT.

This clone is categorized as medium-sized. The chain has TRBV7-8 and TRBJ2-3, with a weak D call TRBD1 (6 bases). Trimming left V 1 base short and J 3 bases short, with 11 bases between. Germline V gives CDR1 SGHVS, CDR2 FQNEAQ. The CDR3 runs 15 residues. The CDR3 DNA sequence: TGTGCCAGCAGCTTAGATCCCGGACAGACAGATACGCAGTATTTT. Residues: CASSLDPGQTDTQYF.

CDR3 nucleotide sequence: TGTGCCAGCAGTGAATATTTCGGGACGGATGAAGCTTTCTTT. Its protein product is CASSEYFGTDEAFF. V usage is TRBV25-1 and J usage is TRBJ1-1; D is possibly TRBD1 (5 bases). With 0 bases removed from V and 7 bases from J, the gap between germline ends came to 12 bases. The CDR3 length is 14 residues. Germline loops: CDR1 MGHDK, CDR2 SYGVNS.

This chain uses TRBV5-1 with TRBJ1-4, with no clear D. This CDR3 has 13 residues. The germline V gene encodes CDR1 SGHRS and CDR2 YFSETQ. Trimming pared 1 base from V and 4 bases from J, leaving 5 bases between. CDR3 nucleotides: TGCGCCAGCAGCTTGACCAGTAATGAAAAACTGTTTTTT. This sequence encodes CASSLTSNEKLFF. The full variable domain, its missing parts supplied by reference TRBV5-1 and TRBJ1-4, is KAGVTQTPRYLIKTRGQQVTLSCSPISGHRSVSWYQQTPGQGLQFLFEYFSETQRNKGNFPGRFSGRQFSNSRSEMNVSTLELGDSALYLCASSLTSNEKLFFGSGTQLSVL.

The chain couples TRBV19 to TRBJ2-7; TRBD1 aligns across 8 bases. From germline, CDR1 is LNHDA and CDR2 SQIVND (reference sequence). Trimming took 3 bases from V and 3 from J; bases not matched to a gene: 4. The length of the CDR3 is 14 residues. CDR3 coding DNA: TGTGCCAGTAGTATTGGAGACAGGGGCTACGAGCAGTACTTC. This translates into CASSIGDRGYEQYF.

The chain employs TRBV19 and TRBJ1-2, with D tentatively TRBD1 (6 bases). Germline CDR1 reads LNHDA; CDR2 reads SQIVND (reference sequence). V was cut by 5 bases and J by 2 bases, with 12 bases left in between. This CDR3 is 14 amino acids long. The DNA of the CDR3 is TGTGCCAGTAGTTTACAGGGAGGGAACTATGGCTACACCTTC. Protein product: CASSLQGGNYGYTF.

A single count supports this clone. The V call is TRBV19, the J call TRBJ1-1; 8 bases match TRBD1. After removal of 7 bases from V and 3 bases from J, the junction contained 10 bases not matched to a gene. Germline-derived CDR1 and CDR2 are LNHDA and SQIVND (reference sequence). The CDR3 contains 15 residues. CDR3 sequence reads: CASNPPDRGDTEAFF. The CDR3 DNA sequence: TGTGCCAGTAACCCACCCGACAGGGGAGACACTGAAGCTTTCTTT.